These 26 T cell receptor beta chains were sequenced from one sample in a study of cytomegalovirus exposure and HLA in healthy donors. Amplification used 60 Vbeta primers and 13 Jbeta primers. Profiled with immunoSEQ multiplex PCR; TCRdb holds only in-frame clones, not every one. The repertoire has 150,000 to 200,000 clones, about 77% of them found once; the top ten carry around 6.1%. The specimen sequenced was PBMCs. Receptors were obtained from a woman aged 25 to 39 in good health and CMV-seropositive.

The gene calls are TRBV19 and TRBJ2-3, with D tentatively TRBD1 (7 bases). Germline V CDR1 and CDR2: LNHDA, SQIVND (reference sequence). The CDR3 covers 12 residues. V was cut by 7 bases and J by 8 bases, with 13 bases left in between. DNA of the CDR3: TGTGCCAGTACAGGGGGGCGGGCTACGCAGTATTTT. This gives the protein CASTGGRATQYF.

The V gene is TRBV27, the J gene TRBJ1-5; D may be TRBD1 (5 bases). Germline V lookup: CDR1 MNHEY, CDR2 SMNVEV (reference sequence). Trimming removed 3 bases from V and 5 bases from J, with 14 bases in between. The CDR3 length is 15 residues. In DNA form, the CDR3 reads TGTGCCAGCAGTTTCGAGGGGAGGGAGGATCAGCCCCAGCATTTT. Amino acid sequence: CASSFEGREDQPQHF.

This clone was recorded a few times. J is TRBJ2-5 and V is TRBV5-1; 10 nucleotides agree with TRBD2. After removal of 4 bases from V and 6 bases from J, the junction contained 12 bases not matched to a gene. Germline CDR1 is SGHRS and CDR2 is YFSETQ. The CDR3 loop spans 16 amino acids. In nucleotides, the CDR3 is TGCGCCAGCAGCCCTAGCGGGGGAGGGATTGATAAGACCCAGTACTTC. It codes for CASSPSGGGIDKTQYF.

The chain has TRBV5-4 and TRBJ1-3, with D possibly being TRBD1 (6 bases). The CDR3 consists of 15 residues. The germline V gene has CDR1 SGHNT and CDR2 YYREEE (reference sequence). The V end was cut by 0 bases, the J end by 4 bases, with 11 bases between. CDR3 residues: CASSLGGGQGNTIYF. The CDR3 nucleotides are TGTGCCAGCAGCTTGGGGGGGGGACAAGGAAACACCATATATTTT.

The chain joins TRBV7-9 to TRBJ1-3, with no clear D. The ends were cut back, 5 bases at V and 0 bases at J, with 14 bases in the middle. This CDR3 has 16 residues. The germline V gene encodes CDR1 SEHNR and CDR2 FQNEAQ (reference sequence). CDR3 residues: CASSAVSASSGNTIYF. The CDR3 DNA is TGTGCCAGCAGCGCGGTGTCGGCCTCCTCTGGAAACACCATATATTTT.

This clone was seen only a few times. The chain employs TRBV4-1 and TRBJ2-2; TRBD2 agrees at 8 bases. The germline gives CDR1 MGHRA, CDR2 YSYEKL. V gave up 3 bases and J gave up 2 bases; unmatched junction bases: 8. The CDR3 runs 17 residues. CDR3 DNA sequence: TGCGCCAGCAGCCAGCCTACTAGCGGAGCTAACACCGGGGAGCTGTTTTTT. It encodes CASSQPTSGANTGELFF.

The V and J genes are TRBV5-6 and TRBJ1-2, with 8 positions matching TRBD1. V lost 3 bases and J lost 5; bases outside the gene matches: 15. The CDR3 has 17 residues. CDR1 SGHDT and CDR2 YYEEEE come from the germline V gene. The DNA of the CDR3 is TGTGCCAGCAGCTCCGAACAATGGACAGGGCGGCGTTATGGCTACACCTTC. Amino acid sequence: CASSSEQWTGRRYGYTF.

The chain joins TRBV29-1 to TRBJ2-7; TRBD2 matches 11 bases. V was pared by 4 bases and J by 4 bases, with 3 bases of the junction left unmatched. The CDR3 is made up of 13 amino acids. Per the germline V gene, CDR1 is SQVTM and CDR2 is ANQGSEA. CDR3 loop: CSVVTSGGYEQYF. As DNA, the CDR3 is TGCAGCGTTGTCACTAGCGGGGGTTACGAGCAGTACTTC.

This chain uses TRBV13 with TRBJ1-1; weak D call: TRBD1 (5 bases). Trimming cost V 5 bases and J 5 bases, with 9 bases left between them. The CDR3 is 12 residues long. Germline V CDR1 and CDR2: PRHDT, FYEKMQ (reference sequence). This CDR3 is CASSGAGTEAFF. CDR3 nucleotide sequence: TGTGCCAGCAGCGGGGCCGGGACTGAAGCTTTCTTT. Filled out from reference TRBV13 and TRBJ1-1, the complete variable domain reads AAGVIQSPRHLIKEKRETATLKCYPIPRHDTVYWYQQGPGQDPQFLISFYEKMQSDKGSIPDRFSAQQFSDYHSELNMSSLELGDSALYFCASSGAGTEAFFGQGTRLTVV.

The chain carries TRBV29-1 and TRBJ2-1, with 11 bases fitting TRBD2. Unmatched junction bases numbered 4, after V lost 6 bases and J lost 6 bases. This CDR3 has 13 amino acids. Germline V lookup: CDR1 SQVTM, CDR2 ANQGSEA. The CDR3 bases are TGCAGCGTCGGTCTAGCGGGGGGCAATGAGCAGTTCTTC. Protein: CSVGLAGGNEQFF.

This chain links TRBV6-1 with TRBJ2-7; D may be TRBD2 (5 bases). Germline V gives CDR1 MNHNS, CDR2 SASEGT. CDR3 length: 13 residues. Trimming removed 3 bases from V and 6 bases from J, with 12 bases in between. The CDR3 sequence: CASSDLLASEQYF. CDR3 DNA sequence: TGTGCCAGCAGTGACCTCCTAGCATCCGAGCAGTACTTC.

This clone showed up just once. This chain uses TRBV5-1 with TRBJ1-3, with D unresolved. This CDR3 region has 16 residues. Germline values: CDR1 SGHRS, CDR2 YFSETQ. Trimming pared 4 bases from V and 2 bases from J, leaving 16 bases between. CDR3 residues: CASSQREGGPGNTIYF. CDR3 nucleotides: TGCGCCAGCAGCCAAAGAGAGGGAGGCCCTGGAAACACCATATATTTT.

For the CDR3, the DNA is TGTGCCAGCAGAACCGAACTAGCGGGCGGCGAGCAGTACTTC. Residues: CASRTELAGGEQYF. This chain joins TRBV27 and TRBJ2-7; 9 bases map to TRBD2. This CDR3 comprises 14 residues. Trimming cost V 6 bases and J 6 bases; bases outside gene matches: 9. The germline CDR1 and CDR2 sequences are MNHEY and SMNVEV (reference sequence).

V and J are TRBV6-5 and TRBJ1-2; D unclear. Germline loops: CDR1 MNHEY, CDR2 SVGAGI. The length of the CDR3 is 14 residues. V lost 2 bases and J lost 3, with 10 bases in between. In DNA form, the CDR3 reads TGTGCCAGCAGTTACGGCCGGAGGGACTATGGCTACACCTTC. Its protein product is CASSYGRRDYGYTF.

The chain is built from TRBV21-1 and TRBJ1-2. TRBV21-1 represents a pseudogene. The CDR3 has 16 residues. CDR3 nucleotide sequence: TGTGCCAGCGGTCCGGGGGATTCAAAACGCGACTATGGCTACACCTTC. This gives the protein CASGPGDSKRDYGYTF.

This chain connects TRBV7-9 to TRBJ2-1; 7 bases are a match to TRBD2. Germline V lookup: CDR1 SEHNR, CDR2 FQNEAQ (reference sequence). This CDR3 region has 15 residues. Trimming cost V 2 bases and J 0 bases; bases outside gene matches: 1. The DNA for the CDR3 is TGTGCCAGCAGCTTAACGGGGGGCTCCTACAATGAGCAGTTCTTC. The encoded protein is CASSLTGGSYNEQFF.

In its sample, this clone was seen a few times. V is TRBV5-4 and J is TRBJ1-3; TRBD1 is a possible D gene (5 bases). Germline V gene data show CDR1 as SGHNT and CDR2 as YYREEE (reference sequence). This CDR3 is built from 16 residues. The V end was cut by 3 bases, the J end by 0 bases, with 13 bases between. CDR3: CASSSRQTRSGNTIYF. The CDR3 region has the DNA TGTGCCAGCAGCTCGAGACAGACACGCTCTGGAAACACCATATATTTT.

The V call is TRBV19, the J call TRBJ1-2; tentative D call: TRBD1 (6 bases). The germline gives CDR1 LNHDA, CDR2 SQIVND (reference sequence). The CDR3 spans 15 residues. The ends were cut back, 6 bases at V and 8 bases at J, with 22 bases in the middle. CDR3 DNA: TGTGCCAGTAGGTTGCCGGCCCGGGGGGCTGGAGGCTACACCTTC. Its protein is CASRLPARGAGGYTF.

This rearrangement joins TRBV19 to TRBJ2-1; 7 bases align to TRBD2. This CDR3 region has 15 residues. V was clipped by 5 bases and J by 5 bases; unmatched bases: 9. Germline V gene data show CDR1 as LNHDA and CDR2 as SQIVND (reference sequence). CDR3 sequence: CASSLASGGDNEQFF. In nucleotides, the CDR3 is TGTGCCAGTAGTTTGGCTAGCGGAGGGGACAATGAGCAGTTCTTC.

The chain joins TRBV28 to TRBJ2-7; 7 nucleotides align to TRBD1. This CDR3 has 15 residues. Germline V lookup: CDR1 MDHEN, CDR2 SYDVKM. Losses at the gene ends were 6 bases for V and 6 bases for J; bases not matched to a gene: 14. The CDR3 nucleotides are TGTGCCAGCAGCCCACTGACAACAGGGGTTGGCGAGCAGTACTTC. It specifies CASSPLTTGVGEQYF.

In its sample, this clone was seen once. This chain joins TRBV5-6 and TRBJ1-2, with 8 nucleotides matching TRBD1. The CDR3 has 14 residues. Germline values: CDR1 SGHDT, CDR2 YYEEEE. Trimming at V came to 4 bases and at J to 4 bases, leaving 6 bases not matched to a gene. The CDR3 sequence: CASSPDRALYGYTF. The CDR3 DNA reads TGTGCCAGCAGCCCGGACAGGGCCCTCTATGGCTACACCTTC. The variable domain in full, completed from reference TRBV5-6 and TRBJ1-2, reads DAGVTQSPTHLIKTRGQQVTLRCSPKSGHDTVSWYQQALGQGPQFIFQYYEEEERQRGNFPDRFSGHQFPNYSSELNVNALLLGDSALYLCASSPDRALYGYTFGSGTRLTVV.

This rearrangement joins TRBV6-1 to TRBJ2-5; 13 nucleotides align to TRBD2. The germline V gene has CDR1 MNHNS and CDR2 SASEGT. The CDR3 spans 15 residues. After removal of 7 bases from V and 2 bases from J, the junction contained 4 bases not matched to a gene. CDR3 protein: CASNGGLAGQETQYF. CDR3 DNA sequence: TGTGCCAGCAATGGGGGACTAGCGGGACAAGAGACCCAGTACTTC.

The rearrangement links TRBV10-3 to TRBJ2-7; the D is unclear. This CDR3 spans 15 amino acids. V dropped 0 bases and J dropped 3 bases, with 12 bases sitting between them. Germline loops: CDR1 ENHRY, CDR2 SYGVKD. Here the CDR3 DNA reads TGTGCCATCAGTGAGTCGAATAGTGTTCTCTACGAGCAGTACTTC. It yields the protein CAISESNSVLYEQYF.

J is TRBJ1-1 and V is TRBV5-1; perhaps TRBD1 as D (6 bases). This CDR3 has 14 amino acids. Per the germline V gene, CDR1 is SGHRS and CDR2 is YFSETQ. V was cut by 3 bases and J by 3 bases, with 12 bases left in between. For the CDR3, the DNA is TGCGCCAGCAGCTCCCCGGGGGGCGACACTGAAGCTTTCTTT. Translation: CASSSPGGDTEAFF.

The rearrangement links TRBV4-1 to TRBJ2-7; 7 nucleotides align to TRBD1. V dropped 4 bases and J dropped 6; count of bases not matched to a gene: 6. CDR1 MGHRA and CDR2 YSYEKL come from the germline V gene. The CDR3 covers 13 residues. The CDR3 DNA reads TGCGCCAGCAGCCCAGGGGGATCGATCGAGCAGTACTTC. It is translated as CASSPGGSIEQYF.

The V call is TRBV5-1, the J call TRBJ2-7; tentatively, D is TRBD1 (5 bases). The V end lost 4 bases, the J end lost 2 bases, and 16 bases lay between the germline ends. This CDR3 region has 15 residues. Looked up from germline, CDR1 is SGHRS and CDR2 is YFSETQ. The chain's CDR3 is CASSRREEGAYEQYF. The CDR3 coding sequence is TGCGCCAGCAGCCGACGCGAGGAAGGGGCCTACGAGCAGTACTTC.